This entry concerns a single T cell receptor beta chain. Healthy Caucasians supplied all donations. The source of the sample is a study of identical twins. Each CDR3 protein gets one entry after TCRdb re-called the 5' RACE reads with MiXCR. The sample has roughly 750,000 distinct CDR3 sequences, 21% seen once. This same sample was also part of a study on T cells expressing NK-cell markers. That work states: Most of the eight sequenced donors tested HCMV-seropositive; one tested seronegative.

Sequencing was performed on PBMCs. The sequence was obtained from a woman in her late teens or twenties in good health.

CDR3 in amino acids: CASSLIGGSPRVYEQFF. The CDR3 DNA reads TGTGCCAGCAGCTTGATCGGTGGCAGCCCCAGGGTCTATGAGCAGTTCTTC. J is TRBJ2-1 and V is TRBV5-5; tentatively, D is TRBD1 (5 bases). Trimming cost V 1 base and J 8 bases, with 22 bases left between them. The germline gives CDR1 SGHKS, CDR2 YYEKEE (reference sequence). This CDR3 is built from 17 residues.